The rows below give T cell receptor beta chains drawn from one sample of a study of T cells in Graves' hyperthyroidism and ophthalmopathy. TCRdb re-called the multiplex PCR reads with MiXCR, one entry per CDR3 protein. Here the sample spans 550,000 to 600,000 distinct CDR3 sequences, approximately 15% being singletons. The sample comprised blood. The receptor source for this set is a woman between 18 and 30 years old with Graves' hyperthyroidism. The conserved cysteine and the conserved F or W are not part of the CDR3 here.

ATSSLLEVDQPQH TRBV15
ASSEGLPGEAF TRBV2
ASSPRFRVLDTQY TRBV18
ASTDRAGWNIQY TRBV12-3/TRBV12-4
ASSRSGRAHEQF TRBV7-2
ASSPGSFRSQY TRBV7-9
SASRDRMTPLH TRBV20-1
ASSPSQLSNQPQH TRBV3-1
SARTSGSRSSYNEQF TRBV20-1
ASALDPQPTGELF TRBV6-1
ATSDPTAGANVLT TRBV24-1
ASSRGTSGSVEQF TRBV27
ASTHQNTGELF TRBV5-1
ASSFRDRGNSPLH TRBV5-1
RGVGILPLGEQF TRBV20-1
ASTHRTGSAPTEAF TRBV3-1
ASSPAGRGQPQH TRBV5-6
SARAKFAGSYNEQF TRBV20-1
ASSPRLEFSDTQY TRBV10-1
ASSEAQGSVTEAF TRBV2
ASSGRTGGEYEQY TRBV2
ASRARGTWNQPQH TRBV19
ASSDPGNSGNTIY TRBV7-2
ASSWYGTGGYEQY TRBV5-1
ASSHETGELF TRBV5-5
ASSVGMEGFEKLF TRBV9
ASSLSSGSSYEQY TRBV28
ASSLQGNHNEQF TRBV7-3
ASSPPGLAGPLKPEQY TRBV4-1
ASLDRSQGPDTQY TRBV2
ASSPVGWDTEAF TRBV12-3/TRBV12-4
ASSLVDGGETQY TRBV5-1
ASRRTGSSGGGYT TRBV2
SARDYRVAEQY TRBV20-1
ASSLNGQGFWDEQY TRBV11-1
ATSRGTGDVYGYT TRBV15
ASSARTDRPGNTIY TRBV7-9
ASSIEGVPGRQF TRBV19
ATSDFLPERSEQF TRBV24-1
SARLGAAYEQY TRBV20-1
SAEQETYEQY TRBV20-1
ASSLTSRANTIY TRBV28
ASTGVGSARKETQY TRBV19
SVDGTSGASTDTQY TRBV29-1
ASSLEPGNIQY TRBV7-2
ASSQATGGSYEQY TRBV4-1
ASSLRDRDYGYT TRBV7-2
SAEDRDVGETQY TRBV20-1
ASSQESQFLGQETQY TRBV4-2
ASSLSGTETQY TRBV5-1
ASTASGSPRTDTQY TRBV19
ASSFLGAGTGELF TRBV7-2
ASSVASILYEQY TRBV9
ASSLGEGSNEQF TRBV12-3/TRBV12-4
ASSYGTKEDEQY TRBV6-5